The 31 T cell receptor beta chains below all came from one sample that was sequenced in a study of blood T cell repertoires in COVID-19. Sequencing used immunoSEQ multiplex PCR; TCRdb keeps in-frame clones, though not all of them. The data contain hundreds of thousands of clones, 90% of them singletons. The sequencing input was PBMCs or T cells enriched from blood (not recorded which). These receptors all come from a man between 60 and 75 years old who had recovered from COVID-19.

This clone has only one observation. This rearrangement joins TRBV7-8 to TRBJ1-6; D is undetermined. V was trimmed by 0 bases and J by 3 bases, leaving 3 bases between them. Germline-derived CDR1 and CDR2 are SGHVS and FQNEAQ. The CDR3 is made up of 14 amino acids. The CDR3 is CASSLAGYNSPLHF. The CDR3 nucleotides read TGTGCCAGCAGCTTAGCCGGCTATAATTCACCCCTCCACTTT.

This chain joins TRBV25-1 and TRBJ1-1; weak D call: TRBD1 (5 bases). Trimming stripped 5 bases from V and 7 bases from J, with 20 bases between. In germline, CDR1 is MGHDK, CDR2 SYGVNS. There are 15 residues in the CDR3. Written as DNA, the CDR3 is TGTGCCAGCAGTACTCTGGGGCGTTCTGGGCGTGAAGCTTTCTTT. It encodes CASSTLGRSGREAFF. Full variable domain (rest looked up from reference TRBV25-1 and TRBJ1-1): EADIYQTPRYLVIGTGKKITLECSQTMGHDKMYWYQQDPGMELHLIHYSYGVNSTEKGDLSSESTVSRIRTEHFPLTLESARPSHTSQYLCASSTLGRSGREAFFGQGTRLTVV.

The V and J genes are TRBV7-8 and TRBJ1-2, with 11 bases fitting TRBD1. V lost 6 bases and J lost 4; bases outside the gene matches: 7. The V gene's germline CDR1 is SGHVS and CDR2 FQNEAQ. The CDR3 contains 15 residues. CDR3 bases: TGTGCCAGCAGTCCGACCGGGACAGGGGGCTATGGCTACACCTTC. This translates into CASSPTGTGGYGYTF.

The chain joins TRBV7-8 to TRBJ1-1; D is unresolved. The ends were cut back, 5 bases at V and 3 bases at J, with 22 bases in the middle. Germline CDR1 is SGHVS and CDR2 is FQNEAQ. The CDR3 contains 17 residues. Here the CDR3 reads CASSQPSRVHEDTEAFF. DNA for the CDR3: TGTGCCAGCAGCCAACCGTCCCGGGTTCATGAGGACACTGAAGCTTTCTTT.

The genes are TRBV4-1 and TRBJ2-7; TRBD1 matches at 12 bases. The CDR3 runs to 14 residues. The germline CDR1 and CDR2 sequences are MGHRA and YSYEKL. V gave up 4 bases and J gave up 5 bases; unmatched junction bases: 3. CDR3 protein: CASSRGQGADEQYF. CDR3 DNA: TGCGCCAGCAGCCGGGGACAGGGGGCAGACGAGCAGTACTTC.

The V gene is TRBV25-1, the J gene TRBJ2-7; the match to TRBD2 covers 11 bases. Trimming cost V 5 bases and J 5 bases; bases outside gene matches: 5. CDR3 length: 14 residues. The germline V gene encodes CDR1 MGHDK and CDR2 SYGVNS. The CDR3 DNA reads TGTGCCAGCAGTAATGAACTAGCGGGGGACGAGCAGTACTTC. Residues: CASSNELAGDEQYF.

V is TRBV5-1 and J is TRBJ2-6; TRBD1 matches at 7 bases. CDR3 length equals 16 residues. V lost 1 base, J lost 7 bases, and 8 bases stayed unmatched. CDR1 and CDR2 from the germline V gene are SGHRS and YFSETQ. In DNA, the CDR3 is TGCGCCAGCAGCTTGATTCAGGGGGTTCAAGCCAACGTCCTGACTTTC. Protein product: CASSLIQGVQANVLTF.

V usage is TRBV19 and J usage is TRBJ1-1; TRBD1 matches 9 bases. There are 15 residues in the CDR3. Germline lookup yields CDR1 LNHDA and CDR2 SQIVND (reference sequence). V trimming: 8 bases; J trimming: 0 bases; junction bases outside the gene matches: 7. CDR3 sequence (DNA): TGTGCCAGTGGGCGGACAGGGGCGATGAACACTGAAGCTTTCTTT. Protein product: CASGRTGAMNTEAFF.

The table lists this clone with a few counts. This chain joins TRBV4-1 and TRBJ1-4; weak D call: TRBD1 (5 bases). The CDR3 has 16 residues. V lost 7 bases and J lost 0, with 15 bases in between. CDR1 MGHRA and CDR2 YSYEKL come from the germline V gene. CDR3 sequence (DNA): TGCGCCAGCACACAAGGGGTCACAACAACTAATGAAAAACTGTTTTTT. This encodes CASTQGVTTTNEKLFF.

CDR3 in amino acids: CASSSLSFEGRNEQFF. CDR3 nucleotide sequence: TGTGCCAGCAGCTCCCTTAGCTTTGAGGGCCGAAATGAGCAGTTCTTC. The V gene is TRBV6-6, the J gene TRBJ2-1; D possibly corresponds to TRBD2 (5 bases). Germline V CDR1 and CDR2: MNHNY, SVGAGI (reference sequence). V lost 6 bases and J lost 7, with 22 bases in between. The CDR3 runs to 16 residues.

The CDR3 DNA follows: TGTGCCAGCAGCTTAACCAGGAACACTGAAGCTTTCTTT. The encoded protein is CASSLTRNTEAFF. The chain employs TRBV7-3 and TRBJ1-1; D unclear. The V and J ends lost 0 bases and 1 base respectively, with 3 bases between them. The germline CDR1 and CDR2 sequences are SGHTA and FQGTGA. The CDR3 is 13 amino acids.

The rearrangement links TRBV27 to TRBJ1-4; D is unresolved. CDR1 is MNHEY, CDR2 SMNVEV, per germline (reference sequence). This CDR3 contains 16 residues. The V and J ends lost 7 bases and 0 bases respectively, with 15 bases between them. The CDR3 loop reads CASKPFLLATNEKLFF. The DNA of the CDR3 is TGTGCCAGCAAGCCGTTCCTACTTGCAACTAATGAAAAACTGTTTTTT.

This rearrangement joins TRBV29-1 to TRBJ1-1; possibly TRBD1 for D (5 bases). CDR3 size: 12 residues. With 4 bases removed from V and 8 bases from J, the gap between germline ends came to 14 bases. The germline gives CDR1 SQVTM, CDR2 ANQGSEA. The CDR3 spells CSVGPLTAEAFF. The CDR3 DNA reads as TGCAGCGTTGGGCCGCTGACAGCCGAAGCTTTCTTT.

The gene calls are TRBV9 and TRBJ2-3; 8 nucleotides line up with TRBD2. CDR1 is SGDLS and CDR2 is YYNGEE in the germline V gene. The CDR3 is made up of 15 amino acids. V was pared by 2 bases and J by 0 bases, with 2 bases of the junction left unmatched. Here the CDR3 reads CASSVGTRSTDTQYF. The CDR3 DNA sequence: TGTGCCAGCAGCGTCGGGACTAGGAGCACAGATACGCAGTATTTT.

J is TRBJ1-5 and V is TRBV6-6, with 9 positions matching TRBD1. Germline V gives CDR1 MNHNY, CDR2 SVGAGI (reference sequence). The CDR3 contains 15 residues. The V gene end was trimmed by 6 bases and the J gene end by 2 bases; junction bases not matched to a gene: 5. The CDR3 nucleotides read TGTGCCAGCAGGCCACAGGGGGCCGGCAATCAGCCCCAGCATTTT. Translation: CASRPQGAGNQPQHF.

CDR3: CASRAGTGELFF. CDR3 nucleotides: TGTGCCAGCCGGGCGGGGACCGGGGAGCTGTTTTTT. This rearrangement joins TRBV9 to TRBJ2-2, with D tentatively TRBD2 (6 bases). Trimming left V 7 bases short and J 5 bases short, with 9 bases between. The CDR3 is 12 amino acids. Germline CDR1 reads SGDLS; CDR2 reads YYNGEE.

V usage is TRBV10-3 and J usage is TRBJ1-6; TRBD1 aligns across 7 bases. V lost 6 bases and J lost 6; bases outside the gene matches: 5. Germline CDR1 and CDR2: ENHRY and SYGVKD. The length of the CDR3 is 14 residues. The chain's CDR3 is CAIRTGTANSPLHF. In nucleotides, the CDR3 is TGTGCCATCAGGACCGGGACAGCTAATTCACCCCTCCACTTT.

This rearrangement joins TRBV2 to TRBJ1-5, with D perhaps TRBD1 (5 bases). CDR1 is SNHLY, CDR2 FYNNEI, per germline. This CDR3 is built from 12 residues. Trimming removed 6 bases from V and 7 bases from J, with 10 bases in between. The CDR3 region has the DNA TGTGCCAGCAGGCAGCCAGGGCAGCCCCAGCATTTT. This encodes CASRQPGQPQHF. Filled out from reference TRBV2 and TRBJ1-5, the complete variable domain reads EPEVTQTPSHQVTQMGQEVILRCVPISNHLYFYWYRQILGQKVEFLVSFYNNEISEKSEIFDDQFSVERPDGSNFTLKIRSTKLEDSAMYFCASRQPGQPQHFGDGTRLSIL.

CDR3 nucleotides: TGTGCCAGCAGCACCTTAGCGGGGGTCTTCACAGATACGCAGTATTTT. Translation gives CASSTLAGVFTDTQYF. V gene TRBV7-2 combines with J gene TRBJ2-3; TRBD2 aligns across 9 bases. The CDR3 contains 16 residues. Germline CDR1 reads SGHTA; CDR2 reads FQGNSA. After removal of 5 bases from V and 2 bases from J, the junction contained 8 bases not matched to a gene. Full variable domain (outside the CDR3, taken from reference TRBV7-2 and TRBJ2-3): GAGVSQSPSNKVTEKGKDVELRCDPISGHTALYWYRQSLGQGLEFLIYFQGNSAPDKSGLPSDRFSAERTGGSVSTLTIQRTQQEDSAVYLCASSTLAGVFTDTQYFGPGTRLTVL.

V and J are TRBV15 and TRBJ1-5; no firm D call. Germline-derived CDR1 and CDR2 are LNHNV and YYDKDF (reference sequence). CDR3 length: 12 residues. The V gene lost 0 bases and the J gene lost 7 bases, with 4 bases spanning the gap. The CDR3 region is CATSRDGQPQHF. The CDR3 nucleotides read TGTGCCACCAGCAGAGATGGCCAGCCCCAGCATTTT.

The chain uses TRBV7-3 and TRBJ2-5; TRBD1 aligns across 7 bases. The CDR3 totals 15 residues. Germline V gives CDR1 SGHTA, CDR2 FQGTGA. The junction had 6 bases not matched to a gene; V was cut back by 4 bases and J by 1 base. CDR3 nucleotides: TGTGCCAGCAGCTCCCAGCCAGGGGGCCAAGAGACCCAGTACTTC. This gives the protein CASSSQPGGQETQYF.

The chain couples TRBV28 to TRBJ1-1, with a possible D match to TRBD1 (5 bases). The V end was cut by 4 bases, the J end by 1 base, with 7 bases between. The germline gives CDR1 MDHEN, CDR2 SYDVKM. CDR3 length: 13 residues. The CDR3 DNA reads TGTGCCAGCAGTTACAGGTGGAACACTGAAGCTTTCTTT. It yields the protein CASSYRWNTEAFF.

The CDR3 region is CASSLEGLDGYTF. The CDR3 nucleotides read TGCGCCAGCAGCTTGGAGGGGTTGGATGGCTACACCTTC. V usage is TRBV5-1 and J usage is TRBJ1-2; D may be TRBD1 (5 bases). Per the germline V gene, CDR1 is SGHRS and CDR2 is YFSETQ. V was pared by 0 bases and J by 6 bases, with 9 bases between. CDR3 length: 13 residues.

This clone was observed a single time. V is TRBV5-8 and J is TRBJ2-7; tentatively, D is TRBD1 (6 bases). The V gene's germline CDR1 is SGHTS and CDR2 YDEGEE. This CDR3 has 15 residues. V lost 5 bases and J lost 3, with 18 bases in between. The CDR3 loop reads CASRSYRSGDYEQYF. The CDR3 DNA is TGTGCCAGCAGATCTTACCGGTCAGGGGACTACGAGCAGTACTTC.

The chain uses TRBV7-2 and TRBJ1-1; no clear D gene. CDR3 length: 15 amino acids. Germline V gene lookup returns CDR1 SGHTA and CDR2 FQGNSA. V was cut by 3 bases and J by 1 base, with 12 bases left in between. Written as DNA, the CDR3 is TGTGCCAGCAGCTTCCCCCGAGGCTGGAACACTGAAGCTTTCTTT. Amino acids: CASSFPRGWNTEAFF.

The rearrangement links TRBV15 to TRBJ1-2; 10 bases fit TRBD1. Germline V lookup: CDR1 LNHNV, CDR2 YYDKDF (reference sequence). The trim removed 4 bases at V and 3 bases at J, leaving 5 bases unmatched. The CDR3 totals 15 residues. CDR3 in amino acids: CATSNGQGGDYGYTF. CDR3 in DNA: TGTGCCACCAGCAATGGACAGGGGGGCGACTATGGCTACACCTTC.

The V call is TRBV28, the J call TRBJ2-3, with a weak D call TRBD2 (6 bases). V shed 8 bases and J shed 0 bases, with 12 bases lying between them. Germline V gene data show CDR1 as MDHEN and CDR2 as SYDVKM. The CDR3 contains 14 residues. The CDR3 protein is CASSSGTSTDTQYF. Here the CDR3 DNA reads TGTGCCAGCTCTTCCGGGACTAGCACAGATACGCAGTATTTT.

V usage is TRBV6-5 and J usage is TRBJ2-3, with 12 nucleotides matching TRBD2. Trimming cost V 0 bases and J 6 bases; bases outside gene matches: 4. CDR3 length: 16 residues. Germline assignment: CDR1 MNHEY and CDR2 SVGAGI. In DNA, the CDR3 is TGTGCCAGCAGTTACTCCACTAGCGGGGGGCAGGATACGCAGTATTTT. It codes for CASSYSTSGGQDTQYF.

The J gene is TRBJ1-2, the V gene TRBV12-3 or TRBV12-4, with D possibly matching TRBD1 (5 bases). The CDR3 runs to 12 residues. V lost 2 bases to trimming and J lost 14 bases, with 15 bases between them. In DNA, the CDR3 is TGTGCCAGCAGTTTATTCGGTGTCGGGGGTACCTTC. It yields the protein CASSLFGVGGTF.

The table lists this clone with a count of one. The V call is TRBV18, the J call TRBJ1-4, with D hard to call. Trimming pared 2 bases from V and 8 bases from J, leaving 12 bases between. This CDR3 is built from 14 residues. CDR1 and CDR2 from the germline V gene are KGHSH and LQKENI. The CDR3 coding sequence is TGTGCCAGCTCACCAGAGGGTTTGGACGAAAAACTGTTTTTT. Its translation is CASSPEGLDEKLFF.

V and J are TRBV29-1 and TRBJ1-2, with D possibly TRBD1 on 5 matching bases. This CDR3 contains 11 residues. V was trimmed by 7 bases and J by 7 bases, leaving 13 bases between them. Per germline, CDR1 SQVTM and CDR2 ANQGSEA. The CDR3 nucleotides read TGCAGCGCCAACAAACAGGCTGGCTACACCTTC. Amino acids: CSANKQAGYTF.